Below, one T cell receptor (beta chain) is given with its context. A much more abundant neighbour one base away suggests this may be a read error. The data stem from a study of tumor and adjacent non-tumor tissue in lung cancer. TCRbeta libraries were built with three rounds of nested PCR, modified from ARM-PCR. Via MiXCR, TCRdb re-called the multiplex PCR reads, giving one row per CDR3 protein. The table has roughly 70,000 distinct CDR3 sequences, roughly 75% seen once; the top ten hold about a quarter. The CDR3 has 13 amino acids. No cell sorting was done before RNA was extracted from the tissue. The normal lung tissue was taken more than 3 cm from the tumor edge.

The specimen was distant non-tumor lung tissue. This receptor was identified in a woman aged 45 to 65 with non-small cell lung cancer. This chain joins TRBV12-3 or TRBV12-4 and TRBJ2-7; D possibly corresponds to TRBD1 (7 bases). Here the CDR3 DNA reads TGTGGCAGCAGACTAGACAGGGTCAACGAGCAGTACTTC. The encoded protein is CGSRLDRVNEQYF.